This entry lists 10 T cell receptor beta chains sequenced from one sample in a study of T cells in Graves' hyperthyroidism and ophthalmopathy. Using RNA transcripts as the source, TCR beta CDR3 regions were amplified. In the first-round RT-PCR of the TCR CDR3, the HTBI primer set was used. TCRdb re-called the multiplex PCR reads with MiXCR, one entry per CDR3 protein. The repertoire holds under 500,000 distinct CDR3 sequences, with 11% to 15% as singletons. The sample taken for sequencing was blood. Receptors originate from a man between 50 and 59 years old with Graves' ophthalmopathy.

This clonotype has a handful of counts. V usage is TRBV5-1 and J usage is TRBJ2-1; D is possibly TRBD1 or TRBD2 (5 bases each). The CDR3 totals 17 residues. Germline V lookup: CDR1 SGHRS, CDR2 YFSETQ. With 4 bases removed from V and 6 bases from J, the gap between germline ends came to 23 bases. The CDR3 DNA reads TGCGCCAGCAGCCGGGACCTAACATCAAGTGGGGCCAATGAGCAGTTCTTC. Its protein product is CASSRDLTSSGANEQFF.

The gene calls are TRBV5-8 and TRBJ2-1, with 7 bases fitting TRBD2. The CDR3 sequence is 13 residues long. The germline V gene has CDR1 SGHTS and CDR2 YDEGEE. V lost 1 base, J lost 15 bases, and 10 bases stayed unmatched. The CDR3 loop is CASSLLASPGGFF. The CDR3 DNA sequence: TGTGCCAGCAGCTTGTTGGCATCCCCGGGGGGGTTCTTC.

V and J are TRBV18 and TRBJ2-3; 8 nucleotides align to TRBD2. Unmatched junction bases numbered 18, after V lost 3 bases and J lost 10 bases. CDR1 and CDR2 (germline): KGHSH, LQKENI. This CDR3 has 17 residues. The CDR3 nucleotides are TGTGCCAGCTCACCCCTCCCGGCAACGGGAGGGCCGCGTGCGCAGTATTTT. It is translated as CASSPLPATGGPRAQYF.

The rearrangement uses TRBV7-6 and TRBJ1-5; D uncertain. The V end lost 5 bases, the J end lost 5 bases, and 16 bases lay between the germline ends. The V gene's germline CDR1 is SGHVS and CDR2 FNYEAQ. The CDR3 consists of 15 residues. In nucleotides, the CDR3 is TGTGCCAGCAGCCCAAGGTCCAGTCCAGATCAGCCCCAGCATTTT. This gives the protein CASSPRSSPDQPQHF.

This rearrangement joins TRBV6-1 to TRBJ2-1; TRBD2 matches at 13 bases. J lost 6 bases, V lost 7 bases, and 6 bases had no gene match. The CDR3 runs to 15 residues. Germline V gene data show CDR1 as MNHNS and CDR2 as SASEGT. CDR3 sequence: CASNGLAGVLNEQFF. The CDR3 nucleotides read TGTGCCAGCAATGGACTAGCGGGAGTACTCAATGAGCAGTTCTTC.

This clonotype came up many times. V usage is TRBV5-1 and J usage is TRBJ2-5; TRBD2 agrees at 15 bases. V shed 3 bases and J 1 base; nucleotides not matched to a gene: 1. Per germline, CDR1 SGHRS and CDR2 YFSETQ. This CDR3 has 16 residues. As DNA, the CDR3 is TGCGCCAGCAGCTCGGGACTAGCGGGAGGCCAAGAGACCCAGTACTTC. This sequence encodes CASSSGLAGGQETQYF.

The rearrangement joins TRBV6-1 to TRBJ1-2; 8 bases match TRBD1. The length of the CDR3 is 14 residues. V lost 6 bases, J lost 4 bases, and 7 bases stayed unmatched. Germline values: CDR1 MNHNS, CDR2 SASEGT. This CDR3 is CASRLGQGIYGYTF. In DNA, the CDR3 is TGTGCCAGCAGATTAGGACAGGGAATCTATGGCTACACCTTC.

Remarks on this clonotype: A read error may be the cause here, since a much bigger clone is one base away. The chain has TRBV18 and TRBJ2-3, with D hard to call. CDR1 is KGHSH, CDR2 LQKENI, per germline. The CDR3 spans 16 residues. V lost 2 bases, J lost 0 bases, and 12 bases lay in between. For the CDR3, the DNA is TGTGCCAGCTCACCAGGACCAGCGCAGAGCACAGATACGCAGTATTTT. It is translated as CASSPGPAQSTDTQYF.

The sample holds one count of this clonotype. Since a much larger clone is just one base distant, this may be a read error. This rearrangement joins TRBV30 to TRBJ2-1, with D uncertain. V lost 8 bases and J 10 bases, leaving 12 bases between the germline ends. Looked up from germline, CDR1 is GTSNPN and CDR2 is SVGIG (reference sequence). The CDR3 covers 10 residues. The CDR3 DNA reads TGTGCCGGGAACCTCTACGAGCAGTTCTTC. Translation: CAGNLYEQFF.

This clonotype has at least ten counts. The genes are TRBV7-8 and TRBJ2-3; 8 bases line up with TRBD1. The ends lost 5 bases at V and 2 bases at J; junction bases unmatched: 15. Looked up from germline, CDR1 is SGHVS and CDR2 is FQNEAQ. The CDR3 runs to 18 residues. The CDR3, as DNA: TGTGCCAGCAGCCTCGGGGAACCGGGACAGGTGAACACAGATACGCAGTATTTT. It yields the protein CASSLGEPGQVNTDTQYF.